Listed below are T cell receptor beta chains from one sample, sequenced in a study of identical twins. Using its own MiXCR run on the 5' RACE reads, TCRdb lists one record per CDR3 protein. The sample holds hundreds of thousands of distinct CDR3 sequences; about 20% are singletons and the top ten take around 13%. The sample was also reused in another study, on T cells expressing NK-cell markers.

Sequencing used PBMCs. The receptor source for this set is a woman aged 18 to 35 in good health. Each CDR3 is given with its conserved first and last residue. Fields, in order: CDR3 protein, CDR3 DNA, V gene, D gene, J gene, clone size. The D gene is left open where the match is weak. Only some rows state a clone size, as once, few, many or a class for expanded clones.

CASSPWTSGRAGSTDTQYF | TGTGCCAGCAGCCCCTGGACTAGCGGGAGGGCGGGTTCCACAGATACGCAGTATTTT | TRBV11-2 | TRBD2 | TRBJ2-3 | NA
CASSDRRPQHF | TGTGCCAGCAGTGATCGACGGCCCCAGCATTTT | TRBV6-5 | NA | TRBJ1-5 | NA
CASSYLGLGRGVEKLFF | TGTGCCAGCAGCTACCTGGGACTTGGGCGGGGTGTCGAAAAACTGTTTTTT | TRBV7-9 | NA | TRBJ1-4 | NA
CASSDPEAGADTGELFF | TGTGCCAGCAGCGATCCCGAGGCAGGGGCCGACACCGGGGAGCTGTTTTTT | TRBV12-3/TRBV12-4 | NA | TRBJ2-2 | NA
CASSQEKTGGNYGYTF | TGCGCCAGCAGCCAAGAGAAGACGGGGGGCAACTATGGCTACACCTTC | TRBV4-3 | NA | TRBJ1-2 | few
CASIRLGLYNEQFF | TGTGCCAGCATCAGACTGGGACTTTACAATGAGCAGTTCTTC | TRBV12-3/TRBV12-4 | NA | TRBJ2-1 | NA
CASSEGFLLDAETQYF | TGTGCCAGCAGTGAAGGGTTTTTACTAGATGCGGAGACCCAGTACTTC | TRBV6-1 | NA | TRBJ2-5 | NA
CATSDLTTAAEAFF | TGTGCCACCAGTGATTTAACTACAGCGGCTGAAGCTTTCTTT | TRBV24-1 | NA | TRBJ1-1 | few
CASSSYPPDRPDTQYF | TGTGCCAGCAGCTCTTATCCCCCGGACAGACCAGATACGCAGTATTTT | TRBV11-2 | NA | TRBJ2-3 | few
CSARAGSSSTDTQYF | TGCAGTGCTAGAGCAGGGTCTTCTAGCACAGATACGCAGTATTTT | TRBV20-1 | NA | TRBJ2-3 | NA
CASGRSPNTEAFF | TGTGCCAGCGGGCGGTCTCCAAACACTGAAGCTTTCTTT | TRBV9 | NA | TRBJ1-1 | NA
CASSGAGNNEAFF | TGCGCCAGCAGCGGTGCGGGCAATAATGAAGCTTTCTTT | TRBV5-1 | NA | TRBJ1-1 | few
CASIFRLVTGGTDTQYF | TGTGCCAGCATCTTTAGACTAGTGACAGGAGGGACAGATACGCAGTATTTT | TRBV27 | NA | TRBJ2-3 | NA
CASSQEYRSRSGPNYEQYF | TGCGCCAGCAGCCAAGAGTATCGATCACGTAGTGGCCCAAACTACGAGCAGTACTTC | TRBV4-3 | NA | TRBJ2-7 | NA
CASSQGLGIWGWELFF | TGCGCCAGCAGCCAAGGATTGGGGATCTGGGGTTGGGAGCTGTTTTTT | TRBV4-3 | NA | TRBJ2-2 | few
CAIPGGASPGDEQFF | TGTGCCATCCCTGGAGGGGCTAGCCCGGGCGATGAGCAGTTCTTC | TRBV2 | NA | TRBJ2-1 | NA
CASSLAPGGSQPQHF | TGTGCCAGCAGCTTAGCGCCGGGGGGCTCACAGCCCCAGCATTTT | TRBV11-2 | NA | TRBJ1-5 | many
CASRDEMNTEAFF | TGCGCCAGCAGAGACGAGATGAACACTGAAGCTTTCTTT | TRBV5-1 | NA | TRBJ1-1 | NA
CASSPWRVGQGRVGNQPQHF | TGTGCCAGCAGCCCGTGGCGCGTTGGGCAGGGGCGAGTGGGCAATCAGCCCCAGCATTTT | TRBV11-2 | NA | TRBJ1-5 | NA
CSASSTSPGELFF | TGCAGTGCTAGTTCGACTAGCCCCGGGGAGCTGTTTTTT | TRBV20-1 | TRBD2 | TRBJ2-2 | NA
CATSRVGGREAFF | TGTGCCACCAGCAGAGTGGGGGGCCGGGAAGCTTTCTTT | TRBV15 | NA | TRBJ1-1 | NA
CASSTDRAGYEQYF | TGCGCCAGCAGCACGGACAGGGCGGGCTACGAGCAGTACTTC | TRBV5-1 | TRBD1 | TRBJ2-7 | few
CSASGRDQETQYF | TGCAGTGCTAGCGGGAGGGACCAAGAGACCCAGTACTTC | TRBV20-1 | TRBD2 | TRBJ2-5 | NA
CASSLSIGQTLTGEQFF | TGCGCCAGCAGCCTCTCGATCGGACAGACTCTGACGGGGGAGCAGTTCTTC | TRBV4-3 | NA | TRBJ2-1 | few
CASSPGGTVYEQYF | TGTGCCAGCAGCCCAGGGGGCACCGTTTACGAGCAGTACTTC | TRBV12-3/TRBV12-4 | TRBD1 | TRBJ2-7 | many
CASSLNPEGKLFF | TGTGCCAGCAGTTTAAACCCGGAGGGAAAACTGTTTTTT | TRBV12-3/TRBV12-4 | NA | TRBJ1-4 | NA
CSARASGENTGELFF | TGCAGTGCTAGGGCTAGCGGGGAGAACACCGGGGAGCTGTTTTTT | TRBV20-1 | TRBD2 | TRBJ2-2 | NA
CSARDGLAGGSVDTQYF | TGCAGTGCTAGAGACGGACTAGCGGGAGGATCGGTAGATACGCAGTATTTT | TRBV20-1 | TRBD2 | TRBJ2-3 | NA
CSAFGHTEAFF | TGCAGCGCTTTCGGCCACACTGAAGCTTTCTTT | TRBV29-1 | NA | TRBJ1-1 | NA
CALTGGARGTDTQYF | TGTGCCCTTACGGGCGGGGCTCGTGGCACAGATACGCAGTATTTT | TRBV7-9 | NA | TRBJ2-3 | few
CSARHGQGSAGVYNEQFF | TGCAGTGCTAGACATGGACAGGGCTCGGCGGGCGTCTACAATGAGCAGTTCTTC | TRBV20-1 | TRBD1 | TRBJ2-1 | NA
CSAPVRHAGGYTF | TGCAGTGCCCCCGTCCGACACGCGGGTGGCTACACCTTC | TRBV20-1 | NA | TRBJ1-2 | NA
CASSPTVRHNEQFF | TGTGCCAGCAGTCCGACAGTTCGCCACAATGAGCAGTTCTTC | TRBV12-3/TRBV12-4 | NA | TRBJ2-1 | NA
CASRLGRGSMNTEAFF | TGCGCCAGCAGGTTGGGAAGAGGAAGCATGAACACTGAAGCTTTCTTT | TRBV5-1 | NA | TRBJ1-1 | NA
CASSSRGTGGPSYNEQFF | TGTGCCAGCAGCTCCCGAGGGACGGGAGGGCCCTCCTACAATGAGCAGTTCTTC | TRBV7-8 | TRBD2 | TRBJ2-1 | NA
CASSGDLAKNIQYF | TGTGCCAGTAGCGGAGACCTAGCCAAAAACATTCAGTACTTC | TRBV6-2/TRBV6-3 | NA | TRBJ2-4 | many
CSALNIPANYGYTF | TGCAGTGCTCTCAATATTCCAGCTAACTATGGCTACACCTTC | TRBV20-1 | NA | TRBJ1-2 | NA
CASSDPNDYGYTF | TGTGCCAGCAGTGATCCTAACGACTATGGCTACACCTTC | TRBV2 | NA | TRBJ1-2 | few
CASSLGLASGYNEQFF | TGTGCCAGCAGCTTAGGCCTGGCTAGCGGTTACAATGAGCAGTTCTTC | TRBV13 | TRBD2 | TRBJ2-1 | NA
CASSLVGRDGNEQFF | TGTGCCAGCAGCTTAGTAGGGCGGGACGGCAATGAGCAGTTCTTC | TRBV5-6 | NA | TRBJ2-1 | NA
CASSEYQETQYF | TGTGCCAGCAGTGAGTACCAAGAGACCCAGTACTTC | TRBV12-3/TRBV12-4 | NA | TRBJ2-5 | many
CASSLGARGEYEQYF | TGTGCCAGCAGCTTGGGTGCTAGGGGGGAGTACGAGCAGTACTTC | TRBV5-5 | NA | TRBJ2-7 | few
CASSEDEAGDSPLHF | TGTGCCAGCAGTGAAGATGAGGCAGGAGATTCACCCCTCCACTTT | TRBV6-1 | NA | TRBJ1-6 | few
CASSRDREIPYEQYF | TGTGCCAGCAGCCGCGACAGGGAAATTCCCTACGAGCAGTACTTC | TRBV7-2 | TRBD1 | TRBJ2-7 | NA
CASSTPGQGDGNTIYF | TGTGCCAGCAGTACACCGGGACAGGGGGACGGAAACACCATATATTTT | TRBV28 | TRBD1 | TRBJ1-3 | few
CASSLEGQGASAFF | TGTGCCAGCAGCTTAGAAGGCCAGGGGGCCTCAGCTTTCTTT | TRBV7-9 | TRBD1 | TRBJ1-1 | NA
CASSPGKRSYNEQFF | TGTGCCAGCAGCCCCGGGAAACGGTCTTACAATGAGCAGTTCTTC | TRBV7-9 | NA | TRBJ2-1 | NA
CASSPTVGDIRF | TGTGCCAGCTCACCGACGGTGGGGGACATACGCTTC | TRBV18 | NA | TRBJ2-7 | NA
CSASLERGDYEQYF | TGCAGTGCTAGCTTGGAGCGGGGGGACTACGAGCAGTACTTC | TRBV20-1 | TRBD2 | TRBJ2-7 | NA
CASSLWSEETQYF | TGTGCCAGCAGTTTATGGTCGGAAGAGACCCAGTACTTC | TRBV12-3/TRBV12-4 | NA | TRBJ2-5 | NA
CASSLGGSQETQYF | TGTGCCAGCAGCTTAGGGGGCAGCCAAGAGACCCAGTACTTC | TRBV5-1 | TRBD1 | TRBJ2-5 | many
CASKDQGAFTGELFF | TGTGCCAGCAAGGACCAGGGGGCTTTCACCGGGGAGCTGTTTTTT | TRBV12-3/TRBV12-4 | TRBD1 | TRBJ2-2 | few
CASQKGTPSEAYEQYF | TGCGCCAGCCAAAAGGGGACCCCTAGCGAAGCCTACGAGCAGTACTTC | TRBV4-3 | NA | TRBJ2-7 | NA